This TCR beta chain was captured in a study of T cell repertoires in cytomegalovirus infection. Study in general: Public TCR beta signatures were indicative of both CMV infection and a matching HLA type.

This clonotype has a handful of counts. The ends lost 6 bases at V and 6 bases at J; junction bases unmatched: 4. This CDR3 contains 14 residues. Per germline, CDR1 SGHTA and CDR2 FQGNSA. MiXCR, applied by TCRdb to the reads, yields one record per CDR3 protein. The table shows some 350,000 distinct CDR3 sequences, with 15% to 20% occurring only once. This TCR was recovered from a human donor in good health (CMV status not recorded). Some clones in this sample may be carry-over from other donors' samples. Source material: PBMCs. The chain links TRBV7-2 to TRBJ2-1; 11 nucleotides match TRBD2. CDR3 sequence reads: CASRPSGGINEQFF. The CDR3 bases are TGTGCCAGCAGGCCTAGCGGGGGGATCAATGAGCAGTTCTTC.